The next 22 T cell receptor beta chains were all read from a single sample in a study of T cell repertoires in ileal Crohn's disease. Assay: immunoSEQ multiplex PCR; the TCRdb copy retains only in-frame clones and omits some. The sample lists roughly 4,500 clones, 70% to 85% seen once, with around 4.5% in the top ten. As to time point: neoterminal ileum biopsy at postoperative endoscopy, about 6 months after surgery. Sequencing input: ileal tissue. The receptors come from an adult with Crohn's disease.

The gene calls are TRBV27 and TRBJ1-1, with D maybe TRBD1 (6 bases). The germline CDR1 and CDR2 sequences are MNHEY and SMNVEV (reference sequence). Trimming left V 2 bases short and J 3 bases short, with 13 bases between. The CDR3 is made up of 15 amino acids. CDR3 in amino acids: CASSLKRGGYTEAFF. The DNA of the CDR3 is TGTGCCAGCAGTTTAAAAAGAGGGGGATACACTGAAGCTTTCTTT.

V gene TRBV7-9 combines with J gene TRBJ2-1; D is perhaps TRBD1 or TRBD2 (7 bases each). Germline CDR1 and CDR2: SEHNR and FQNEAQ (reference sequence). The CDR3 runs to 16 residues. V gave up 3 bases and J gave up 9 bases, with 21 bases separating them. The CDR3 sequence is CASSFRQGLGEGEQFF. DNA for the CDR3: TGTGCCAGCAGCTTCAGACAGGGCCTGGGGGAGGGTGAGCAGTTCTTC. Full variable domain (outside the CDR3, taken from reference TRBV7-9 and TRBJ2-1): DTGVSQNPRHKITKRGQNVTFRCDPISEHNRLYWYRQTLGQGPEFLTYFQNEAQLEKSRLLSDRFSAERPKGSFSTLEIQRTEQGDSAMYLCASSFRQGLGEGEQFFGPGTRLTVL.

The chain joins TRBV19 to TRBJ2-5; possible D gene TRBD1, 5 bases. Germline V gene data show CDR1 as LNHDA and CDR2 as SQIVND (reference sequence). Trimming removed 5 bases at V and 4 bases at J, with 14 bases between. This CDR3 region has 14 residues. The chain's CDR3 is CASSYQGVGETQYF. The CDR3 DNA reads as TGTGCCAGTAGTTACCAAGGGGTGGGAGAGACCCAGTACTTC.

The chain links TRBV6-5 to TRBJ2-5; 8 nucleotides align to TRBD1. Losses at the gene ends were 5 bases for V and 5 bases for J; bases not matched to a gene: 10. The CDR3 consists of 15 residues. CDR1 is MNHEY, CDR2 SVGAGI, per germline. The CDR3 region has the DNA TGTGCCAGCAGTATCCGGACAGGGTTGACGGAGACCCAGTACTTC. Translated: CASSIRTGLTETQYF.

This clone was found a few times. The V call is TRBV4-2, the J call TRBJ2-5, with 12 nucleotides matching TRBD2. Germline lookup yields CDR1 LGHNA and CDR2 YNFKEQ. Trimming cost V 4 bases and J 5 bases; bases outside gene matches: 5. The CDR3 length is 15 residues. CDR3 in DNA: TGTGCCAGCAGCCGAACTAGCGGGAGGACCGAGACCCAGTACTTC. Protein: CASSRTSGRTETQYF.

V usage is TRBV15 and J usage is TRBJ2-1; D may be TRBD2 (5 bases). V was trimmed by 3 bases and J by 5 bases, leaving 14 bases between them. The length of the CDR3 is 15 residues. Germline V gives CDR1 LNHNV, CDR2 YYDKDF (reference sequence). In nucleotides, the CDR3 is TGTGCCACCAGCAGCCAGCGGCAGCGGAACAATGAGCAGTTCTTC. Translating gives CATSSQRQRNNEQFF.

This clone was observed a single time. The chain links TRBV19 to TRBJ2-1, with 13 bases that match TRBD2. V lost 6 bases and J lost 4; bases outside the gene matches: 3. The CDR3 totals 15 residues. Germline-derived CDR1 and CDR2 are LNHDA and SQIVND (reference sequence). CDR3 residues: CASRRTSGSYNEQFF. The DNA of the CDR3 is TGTGCCAGTAGAAGGACTAGCGGGAGTTACAATGAGCAGTTCTTC.

This clone occurred once. This chain connects TRBV7-8 to TRBJ2-7; possible D gene TRBD1, 6 bases. The V gene lost 0 bases and the J gene lost 6 bases, with 15 bases spanning the gap. The CDR3 loop spans 15 amino acids. Germline assignment: CDR1 SGHVS and CDR2 FQNEAQ. CDR3 bases: TGTGCCAGCAGCTTAGCGGGACACACCTCATCCGAGCAGTACTTC. Amino acid sequence: CASSLAGHTSSEQYF.

CDR3 sequence reads: CATQGAFVEQYF. CDR3 nucleotide sequence: TGTGCCACCCAGGGGGCGTTTGTCGAGCAGTACTTC. V gene TRBV6-6 combines with J gene TRBJ2-7; TRBD1 matches 8 bases. The trim removed 10 bases at V and 6 bases at J, leaving 8 bases unmatched. CDR3 length: 12 residues. Germline V gives CDR1 MNHNY, CDR2 SVGAGI (reference sequence).

The rearrangement links TRBV9 to TRBJ1-6, with D maybe TRBD1 (6 bases). The CDR3 is made up of 16 amino acids. Germline loops: CDR1 SGDLS, CDR2 YYNGEE. Trimming stripped 4 bases from V and 10 bases from J, with 21 bases between. The CDR3 protein is CASSHNSGTQASPLHF. The CDR3 coding sequence is TGTGCCAGCAGCCACAACTCCGGGACACAGGCGTCACCCCTCCACTTT.

The rearrangement uses TRBV5-1 and TRBJ1-1; possible D gene TRBD1, 5 bases. Trimming removed 0 bases at V and 4 bases at J, with 10 bases between. Germline V gene sequence: CDR1 SGHRS, CDR2 YFSETQ. The CDR3 sequence is 14 residues long. The CDR3 loop reads CASSLGAGGTEAFF. CDR3 coding DNA: TGCGCCAGCAGCTTGGGGGCTGGGGGCACTGAAGCTTTCTTT.

This clone qualifies as large. The gene calls are TRBV5-1 and TRBJ1-2; 9 positions match TRBD1. Trimming at V came to 3 bases and at J to 2 bases, leaving 2 bases not matched to a gene. The CDR3 has 14 residues. Germline V gives CDR1 SGHRS, CDR2 YFSETQ. CDR3 bases: TGCGCCAGCAGCTGGACAGGGGAGAACTATGGCTACACCTTC. It encodes CASSWTGENYGYTF. Full variable domain (remainder filled in from reference TRBV5-1 and TRBJ1-2): KAGVTQTPRYLIKTRGQQVTLSCSPISGHRSVSWYQQTPGQGLQFLFEYFSETQRNKGNFPGRFSGRQFSNSRSEMNVSTLELGDSALYLCASSWTGENYGYTFGSGTRLTVV.

CDR3 region: CASSSGRANTGELFF. The CDR3 DNA reads TGTGCCAGCAGTAGCGGGAGGGCGAACACCGGGGAGCTGTTTTTT. The genes are TRBV6-4 and TRBJ2-2, with 10 bases lining up with TRBD2. CDR3 length: 15 amino acids. Germline CDR1 and CDR2: MRHNA and SNTAGT. Losses at the gene ends were 5 bases for V and 0 bases for J; bases not matched to a gene: 0.

The rearrangement joins TRBV25-1 to TRBJ1-1; maybe TRBD1 (5 bases). The length of the CDR3 is 11 residues. V dropped 4 bases and J dropped 10 bases, with 10 bases sitting between them. Germline V lookup: CDR1 MGHDK, CDR2 SYGVNS. CDR3 region: CASSGGPAAFF. DNA of the CDR3: TGTGCCAGCAGTGGGGGACCGGCAGCTTTCTTT.

The V gene is TRBV27, the J gene TRBJ1-6; 8 bases match TRBD1. Trimming took 5 bases from V and 10 from J; bases not matched to a gene: 10. This CDR3 is 15 amino acids long. CDR1 MNHEY and CDR2 SMNVEV come from the germline V gene (reference sequence). CDR3 loop: CASSPYGQGGSPLHF. The CDR3 DNA sequence: TGTGCCAGCAGTCCTTACGGACAGGGAGGCTCACCCCTCCACTTT.

The chain recombines TRBV7-2 with TRBJ2-3; D is unclear. This CDR3 contains 14 residues. Germline V lookup: CDR1 SGHTA, CDR2 FQGNSA. V lost 4 bases, J lost 0 bases, and 8 bases lay in between. CDR3 sequence (DNA): TGTGCCAGCAGCTCCCTGGCTAGCACAGATACGCAGTATTTT. Protein product: CASSSLASTDTQYF.

This chain links TRBV27 with TRBJ1-2, with D perhaps TRBD1 (5 bases). CDR1 is MNHEY, CDR2 SMNVEV, per germline (reference sequence). The CDR3 is made up of 15 amino acids. The V end lost 6 bases, the J end lost 2 bases, and 16 bases lay between the germline ends. The CDR3 loop reads CASSDRDRGNYGYTF. The CDR3 DNA follows: TGTGCCAGCAGCGATCGGGACCGAGGAAACTATGGCTACACCTTC.

The genes are TRBV6-6 and TRBJ2-2; no definite D call. Germline CDR1 reads MNHNY; CDR2 reads SVGAGI (reference sequence). This CDR3 has 14 amino acids. Between the trimmed V and J ends, which lost 2 bases and 3 bases, there was a span of 7 bases. CDR3 amino acids: CASSYRVDTGELFF. The CDR3 DNA reads as TGTGCCAGCAGTTACAGGGTAGACACCGGGGAGCTGTTTTTT.

The chain recombines TRBV28 with TRBJ2-1; TRBD1 matches 9 bases. This CDR3 contains 20 residues. CDR1 and CDR2 (germline): MDHEN, SYDVKM. Trimming cost V 0 bases and J 6 bases; bases outside gene matches: 18. The CDR3 sequence is CASSLWSPKPGTGLLNEQFF. In DNA, the CDR3 is TGTGCCAGCAGTTTATGGAGCCCTAAACCCGGGACAGGGCTTCTCAATGAGCAGTTCTTC.

This clone showed up just a few times. This chain connects TRBV11-2 to TRBJ2-7; 10 nucleotides align to TRBD1. The CDR3 runs 17 residues. CDR1 and CDR2 from the germline V gene are SGHAT and FQNNGV. The junction had 13 bases not matched to a gene; V was cut back by 5 bases and J by 3 bases. The CDR3: CASSPLGTGTGDYEQYF. The CDR3 DNA sequence: TGTGCCAGCAGCCCCCTAGGGACCGGGACAGGGGACTACGAGCAGTACTTC.

The chain recombines TRBV4-3 with TRBJ2-6; TRBD1 matches at 9 bases. The V and J ends lost 0 bases and 7 bases, in that order; junction bases with no gene match: 4. CDR1 is LGHNA, CDR2 YSLEER, per germline. The CDR3 is made up of 16 amino acids. In DNA form, the CDR3 reads TGCGCCAGCAGCCAAGATCCGGGACAGGGAGCCAACGTCCTGACTTTC. This encodes CASSQDPGQGANVLTF.

The chain has TRBV18 and TRBJ2-5; 7 bases are a match to TRBD1. CDR1 and CDR2 from the germline V gene are KGHSH and LQKENI. The length of the CDR3 is 17 residues. The V segment lost 1 base and the J segment 2 bases; nucleotides outside the gene matches: 10. The CDR3 DNA is TGTGCCAGCTCACCACTTTGGGCCTCGGACAGGCAAGAGACCCAGTACTTC. This translates into CASSPLWASDRQETQYF.